Presented here are 32 T cell receptor beta chains from one specimen sequenced in a study of metastatic and nonmetastatic thyroid tumors. With MiXCR, TCRdb reprocessed the PCR reads. The data contain approximately 74,000 clones, 12% to 15% of them singletons. All patients were untreated before thyroid surgery. The sequenced sample was blood. The source is a male donor with papillary thyroid cancer or a benign thyroid nodule (not recorded which). Some clones in this sample may be carry-over from other donors' samples.

This clone has at least ten counts. The genes are TRBV6-1 and TRBJ2-5; 10 nucleotides align to TRBD2. After removal of 1 base from V and 5 bases from J, the junction contained 4 bases not matched to a gene. This CDR3 region has 15 residues. Per germline, CDR1 MNHNS and CDR2 SASEGT. The CDR3 is CASSEGAGGGETQYF. CDR3 DNA: TGTGCCAGCAGTGAAGGAGCGGGAGGGGGTGAGACCCAGTACTTC.

The sample holds many counts of this clone. V usage is TRBV27 and J usage is TRBJ2-6; D not resolved. The CDR3 length is 12 residues. Germline assignment: CDR1 MNHEY and CDR2 SMNVEV (reference sequence). The V and J ends lost 7 bases and 3 bases respectively, with 4 bases between them. For the CDR3, the DNA is TGTGCCAGCACTAGTGGGGCCAACGTCCTGACTTTC. Its protein is CASTSGANVLTF.

The chain links TRBV5-1 to TRBJ1-1; no clear D. Germline V gives CDR1 SGHRS, CDR2 YFSETQ. Deletions cut 3 bases from V and 4 bases from J, with 13 bases between. The CDR3 contains 14 residues. The CDR3 sequence: CASSSRAISTEAFF. The CDR3 nucleotides are TGCGCCAGCAGCTCCAGAGCGATCTCCACTGAAGCTTTCTTT.

This clone was seen many times. This chain's CDR3 is CASSSTLTSGNGYTQYF. The CDR3 region has the DNA TGTGCCAGCAGCTCTACCCTGACTAGCGGGAATGGGTACACGCAGTATTTT. The rearrangement joins TRBV11-1 to TRBJ2-3; 11 positions match TRBD2. Looked up from germline, CDR1 is SGHAT and CDR2 is FQDESV (reference sequence). The CDR3 is 17 amino acids. The V gene end was trimmed by 4 bases and the J gene end by 9 bases; junction bases not matched to a gene: 15.

This clone was detected ten times or more. The chain uses TRBV7-2 and TRBJ2-5; 12 bases match TRBD2. The V segment lost 5 bases and the J segment 4 bases; nucleotides outside the gene matches: 2. Germline values: CDR1 SGHTA, CDR2 FQGNSA. The CDR3 is made up of 14 amino acids. The chain's CDR3 is CASSATSGRETQYF. The DNA of the CDR3 is TGTGCCAGCAGCGCGACTAGCGGGAGAGAGACCCAGTACTTC.

In this sample, this clone turned up many times. The chain employs TRBV7-2 and TRBJ2-1; 10 bases match TRBD2. This CDR3 has 17 residues. The germline CDR1 and CDR2 sequences are SGHTA and FQGNSA. J lost 5 bases, V lost 0 bases, and 7 bases had no gene match. This CDR3 reads CASSLARWTSGHNEQFF. DNA for the CDR3: TGTGCCAGCAGCTTAGCGCGATGGACTAGCGGACACAATGAGCAGTTCTTC. The complete variable domain, with remaining parts taken from reference TRBV7-2 and TRBJ2-1, reads GAGVSQSPSNKVTEKGKDVELRCDPISGHTALYWYRQSLGQGLEFLIYFQGNSAPDKSGLPSDRFSAERTGGSVSTLTIQRTQQEDSAVYLCASSLARWTSGHNEQFFGPGTRLTVL.

There are many counts of this clone. The chain is built from TRBV20-1 and TRBJ2-5; TRBD1 agrees at 12 bases. The CDR3 extends over 15 amino acids. J was trimmed by 5 bases and V by 3 bases; bases with no gene match: 7. The germline V gene encodes CDR1 DFQATT and CDR2 SNEGSKA (reference sequence). DNA for the CDR3: TGCAGTGCTAGGGCTGGGACAGGGGGCTATGAGACCCAGTACTTC. It codes for CSARAGTGGYETQYF.

This clone was counted only a few times. The CDR3 sequence: CASSTGMMGTGELFF. The DNA of the CDR3 is TGTGCCAGCAGTACAGGGATGATGGGGACCGGGGAGCTGTTTTTT. The chain employs TRBV6-1 and TRBJ2-2; the D gene is possibly TRBD1 (6 bases). Trimming removed 5 bases from V and 5 bases from J, with 15 bases in between. Germline V CDR1 and CDR2: MNHNS, SASEGT. The CDR3 contains 15 residues.

This clone was seen a handful of times. With a much larger clone just one base away, this may be a read error. Other DNA sequences within the sample encode an identical CDR3. The chain joins TRBV5-1 to TRBJ2-5; D gene unclear. The CDR3 loop spans 12 amino acids. The V gene's germline CDR1 is SGHRS and CDR2 YFSETQ. V was cut by 8 bases and J by 6 bases, with 14 bases left in between. The CDR3 nucleotides are TGCGCCAGTAGGAAGGACGCGCAGACCCAGTACTTC. Its translation: CASRKDAQTQYF.

For this clone: This may be a read error, as it is one base from a much larger clone. The CDR3 DNA follows: TGTGCCAGCAGCCATTGGACTAGCAATGAGCAGTTCTTC. Its translation is CASSHWTSNEQFF. This sequence joins TRBV3-1 and TRBJ2-1; 7 bases are a match to TRBD2. J gave up 6 bases and V 3 bases, and 2 bases lay outside the gene matches. The CDR3 has 13 amino acids. From germline, CDR1 is LGHDT and CDR2 YNNKEL (reference sequence).

This clone was counted ten times or more. The V and J genes are TRBV12-3 or TRBV12-4 and TRBJ1-6; 8 bases are shared with TRBD1. There are 18 residues in the CDR3. The V and J ends lost 6 bases and 7 bases, in that order; junction bases with no gene match: 17. The chain's CDR3 is CASSSGTGKTLLNSPLHF. In nucleotides, the CDR3 is TGTGCCAGCAGCTCCGGGACAGGAAAGACCCTGCTGAATTCACCCCTCCACTTT.

Ten or more counts support this clone. The rearrangement uses TRBV20-1 and TRBJ2-7, with TRBD1 as a possible D gene (6 bases). The CDR3 loop spans 11 amino acids. Germline CDR1 and CDR2: DFQATT and SNEGSKA (reference sequence). V dropped 6 bases and J dropped 4 bases, with 10 bases sitting between them. The CDR3 DNA reads TGCAGTGCAATGGACAGATACGAGCAGTACTTC. Translation: CSAMDRYEQYF.

Details on this clone: Given a much more abundant clone one base away, this may be a read error. The V call is TRBV10-3, the J call TRBJ2-3; TRBD1 matches 8 bases. The CDR3 covers 15 residues. Germline trimming cut 6 bases from V and 2 bases from J; bases unmatched to any gene: 7. Germline V lookup: CDR1 ENHRY, CDR2 SYGVKD. The CDR3 DNA reads as TGTGCCATCAGCCGACAGGGGTCGTCCACAGATACGCAGTATTTT. This encodes CAISRQGSSTDTQYF.

This clone was recorded many times. The J gene is TRBJ1-2, the V gene TRBV6-1, with D possibly TRBD1 on 5 matching bases. The length of the CDR3 is 13 residues. Germline lookup yields CDR1 MNHNS and CDR2 SASEGT. V dropped 5 bases and J dropped 5 bases, with 12 bases sitting between them. The chain's CDR3 is CASSSYDRYGYTF. In DNA, the CDR3 is TGTGCCAGCAGTTCCTATGACAGATATGGCTACACCTTC.

There are many counts of this clone. The chain recombines TRBV7-2 with TRBJ2-5; D not certain. Trimming took 1 base from V and 3 from J, leaving 9 bases between them. Per germline, CDR1 SGHTA and CDR2 FQGNSA. The CDR3 extends over 14 amino acids. The CDR3 DNA sequence: TGTGCCAGCAGCTTAGAGGAAGTCAAAGAGACCCAGTACTTC. Residues: CASSLEEVKETQYF. The complete variable domain, with remaining parts taken from reference TRBV7-2 and TRBJ2-5, reads GAGVSQSPSNKVTEKGKDVELRCDPISGHTALYWYRQSLGQGLEFLIYFQGNSAPDKSGLPSDRFSAERTGGSVSTLTIQRTQQEDSAVYLCASSLEEVKETQYFGPGTRLLVL.

This clone was counted between two and nine times. The V gene is TRBV18, the J gene TRBJ2-3, with TRBD2 matching over 8 bases. The J segment lost 2 bases and the V segment lost 3 bases, leaving 7 bases of the junction unmatched. CDR1 KGHSH and CDR2 LQKENI come from the germline V gene. The CDR3 is 16 amino acids. The CDR3, as DNA: TGTGCCAGCTCACCCCTAAGGCGGGGGGTCACAGATACGCAGTATTTT. It specifies CASSPLRRGVTDTQYF.

In the case of this clone: One junction end does not reproduce the germline sequence, and a read error may be involved. The chain uses TRBV6-2 or TRBV6-3 and TRBJ2-2; D is possibly TRBD2 (5 bases). The length of the CDR3 is 14 residues. Per germline, CDR1 MNHEY and CDR2 SVGEGT. The CDR3 bases are TGTGCCAGCAGTTACTGGGGTACCCCCGGGGAGCTGTTCTTT. This encodes CASSYWGTPGELFF.

The rearrangement uses TRBV11-1 and TRBJ2-3; D is possibly TRBD2 (5 bases). The CDR3 consists of 17 residues. Germline V gene lookup returns CDR1 SGHAT and CDR2 FQDESV (reference sequence). V was pared by 5 bases and J by 0 bases, with 18 bases between. Here the CDR3 DNA reads TGTGCCAGCAGCAGCCTTTCGGAGAGGGCTAGCACAGATACGCAGTATTTT. This codes for CASSSLSERASTDTQYF.

This clone was seen many times. The V call is TRBV6-1, the J call TRBJ2-1; D uncertain. The germline CDR1 and CDR2 sequences are MNHNS and SASEGT. The CDR3 contains 15 residues. Trimming cost V 8 bases and J 0 bases, with 14 bases left between them. Here the CDR3 DNA reads TGTGCCAGCCGTACAGCCCTAAGCTCCTACAATGAGCAGTTCTTC. Encoded protein: CASRTALSSYNEQFF.

The sample holds many counts of this clone. The chain carries TRBV28 and TRBJ2-1, with TRBD2 matching 14 bases. After removal of 4 bases from V and 7 bases from J, the junction contained 3 bases not matched to a gene. The CDR3 extends over 15 amino acids. CDR1 is MDHEN, CDR2 SYDVKM, per germline. This chain's CDR3 is CASSSGTSGRNEQFF. CDR3 bases: TGTGCCAGCAGTTCCGGGACTAGCGGGAGAAATGAGCAGTTCTTC.

The sample holds a few counts of this clone. The chain's CDR3 is CASSATRGIQNNEQFF. In nucleotides, the CDR3 is TGTGCCAGCTCCGCTACCAGGGGGATACAGAACAATGAGCAGTTCTTC. V is TRBV28 and J is TRBJ2-1; 7 bases fit TRBD1. J lost 5 bases, V lost 8 bases, and 15 bases had no gene match. The CDR3 is 16 amino acids. Germline CDR1 reads MDHEN; CDR2 reads SYDVKM.

The rearrangement joins TRBV5-6 to TRBJ2-4; the D gene is possibly TRBD1 (5 bases). The CDR3 length is 14 residues. V shed 1 base and J shed 8 bases, with 13 bases lying between them. The V gene's germline CDR1 is SGHDT and CDR2 YYEEEE. CDR3 region: CASSLSQGADIQYF. The CDR3 DNA reads TGTGCCAGCAGCTTGAGTCAGGGCGCAGACATTCAGTACTTC.

This clone has at least ten counts. The rearrangement uses TRBV12-3 or TRBV12-4 and TRBJ2-7; 10 bases are a match to TRBD1. This CDR3 comprises 14 residues. With V trimmed by 4 bases and J by 6 bases, 6 bases remained unmatched. The CDR3 DNA reads TGTGCCAGCAGTTGGACAGGGGGAATCTCCGAGCAGTACTTC. The encoded protein is CASSWTGGISEQYF.

Concerning this clone itself: This sequence may be a read error, since a much larger clone differs from it by one base. This chain uses TRBV7-7 with TRBJ1-1, with a possible D match to TRBD1 (5 bases). The CDR3 has 13 residues. Germline-derived CDR1 and CDR2 are SSHAT and FNYEAQ (reference sequence). The CDR3 DNA follows: TGTGCTATCAGCTTAGGACAGAACACTGAAGCTTTCTTT. As protein: CAISLGQNTEAFF. Full variable domain (outside the CDR3, taken from reference TRBV7-7 and TRBJ1-1): GAGVSQSPRYKVTKRGQDVTLRCDPISSHATLYWYQQALGQGPEFLTYFNYEAQPDKSGLPSDRFSAERPEGSISTLTIQRTEQRDSAMYRCAISLGQNTEAFFGQGTRLTVV.

This clone was counted many times. The identical CDR3 is also encoded by other nucleotide sequences in the sample. The V call is TRBV6-2 or TRBV6-3, the J call TRBJ2-5; the D is unclear. Trimming pared 6 bases from V and 8 bases from J, leaving 22 bases between. Germline CDR1 is MNHEY and CDR2 is SVGEGT. The CDR3 length is 15 residues. CDR3 protein: CASSITPFAVETQYF. CDR3 bases: TGTGCCAGCAGCATCACCCCGTTCGCAGTTGAAACCCAGTACTTC.

This clone was picked up many times. The rearrangement joins TRBV19 to TRBJ1-1, with a possible D match to TRBD1 (6 bases). The CDR3 length is 13 residues. Germline lookup yields CDR1 LNHDA and CDR2 SQIVND (reference sequence). V was cut by 0 bases and J by 6 bases, with 8 bases left in between. CDR3 DNA sequence: TGTGCCAGTAGTATAGACCGGACAGCTGAAGCTTTCTTT. It is translated as CASSIDRTAEAFF.

This clone came up many times. This sequence joins TRBV6-5 and TRBJ2-3, with 7 bases lining up with TRBD1. CDR1 is MNHEY and CDR2 is SVGAGI in the germline V gene. The CDR3 sequence is 18 residues long. The V gene end was trimmed by 5 bases and the J gene end by 0 bases; junction bases not matched to a gene: 14. The CDR3 is CASSPQGDRLSSTDTQYF. The CDR3 nucleotides read TGTGCCAGCAGTCCCCAGGGGGACAGATTATCTAGCACAGATACGCAGTATTTT.

This clone appeared many times. This sequence joins TRBV6-5 and TRBJ1-6; TRBD1 agrees at 9 bases. Germline V gene sequence: CDR1 MNHEY, CDR2 SVGAGI. The CDR3 has 15 residues. The V gene end was trimmed by 2 bases and the J gene end by 7 bases; junction bases not matched to a gene: 3. CDR3 nucleotides: TGTGCCAGCAGTTACGGGACAGGGAAAAATTCACCCCTCCACTTT. Protein sequence: CASSYGTGKNSPLHF.

This clone appeared many times. This chain connects TRBV12-3 or TRBV12-4 to TRBJ2-1; 16 nucleotides align to TRBD2. The V gene end was trimmed by 4 bases and the J gene end by 4 bases; junction bases not matched to a gene: 7. The CDR3 length is 18 residues. CDR3 loop: CASSSGLAGGPSYNEQFF. CDR3 nucleotide sequence: TGTGCCAGCAGTTCGGGACTAGCGGGAGGGCCCTCTTACAATGAGCAGTTCTTC.

The gene calls are TRBV6-1 and TRBJ2-2, with TRBD2 identical over 12 bases. The V gene's germline CDR1 is MNHNS and CDR2 SASEGT. The CDR3 has 17 residues. Trimming took 7 bases from V and 4 from J; bases not matched to a gene: 10. This CDR3 is CASIGTSGSIGTGELFF. CDR3 nucleotides: TGTGCCAGCATCGGGACTAGCGGGTCAATAGGCACCGGGGAGCTGTTTTTT.

This clone occurred a few times. J is TRBJ1-2 and V is TRBV4-2, with 11 bases fitting TRBD1. Germline lookup yields CDR1 LGHNA and CDR2 YNFKEQ. With 4 bases clipped from V and 5 bases from J, the junction kept 12 bases outside the gene matches. The CDR3 spans 17 residues. The CDR3 region is CASSPGQGALTGYGYTF. In DNA form, the CDR3 reads TGTGCCAGCAGCCCAGGACAGGGGGCCTTAACGGGGTATGGCTACACCTTC.

This clone was detected many times. The rearrangement links TRBV28 to TRBJ1-5; no reliable D call. The germline V gene encodes CDR1 MDHEN and CDR2 SYDVKM. CDR3 length equals 13 residues. Trimming pared 5 bases from V and 6 bases from J, leaving 11 bases between. The CDR3 DNA is TGTGCCAGCAGTATATCACGGGGTCAGCCCCAGCATTTT. Translated: CASSISRGQPQHF.